This is a list of T cell receptor beta chains from one sample in a study of cytomegalovirus exposure and HLA in healthy donors. Assay used: immunoSEQ multiplex PCR; TCRdb lists only in-frame clones, some missing. The sample shows some 130,000 clones, roughly 73% of them seen only once. Input material: PBMCs. All receptors come from a woman aged 40-49 years in good health and CMV-seronegative. The CDR3 runs from the conserved cysteine through the conserved F or W. The D gene is left open where the match is weak. The size entry is marked missing in some rows and otherwise reads once, few, many or a size class.

>13|.|TRBV5-1|.|TRBJ1-1
CASRSEANTEAFF
TGCGCCAGCAGGTCGGAGGCGAACACTGAAGCTTTCTTT
>16|.|TRBV29-1|TRBD2|TRBJ2-3
CSVENPGAGDTDTQYF
TGCAGCGTTGAAAACCCTGGGGCGGGGGACACAGATACGCAGTATTTT
>13|.|TRBV2|TRBD2|TRBJ2-7
CASSGEGFYEQYF
TGTGCCAGCAGTGGGGAGGGGTTCTACGAGCAGTACTTC
>13|.|TRBV2|.|TRBJ1-2
CASSGETNYGYTF
TGTGCCAGCAGTGGAGAGACTAACTATGGCTACACCTTC
>15|once|TRBV28|TRBD1|TRBJ1-1
CASTLGQGARYEAFF
TGTGCCAGCACCCTCGGACAGGGGGCCAGATACGAAGCTTTCTTT
>17|.|TRBV7-9|.|TRBJ1-6
CSSSKKGGGVDNSPLHF
TGTTCCAGCAGCAAAAAAGGTGGGGGCGTCGATAATTCACCCCTCCACTTT
>11|.|TRBV7-9|.|TRBJ2-5
CASSPGETQYF
TGTGCCAGCAGCCCGGGGGAGACCCAGTACTTC
>16|.|TRBV2|.|TRBJ1-1
CASSEDSYGIGTEAFF
TGTGCCAGCAGTGAAGATTCTTACGGGATTGGCACTGAAGCTTTCTTT
>13|once|TRBV9|.|TRBJ2-1
CASALSYVDEQFF
TGTGCCAGCGCGCTCTCCTATGTGGATGAGCAGTTCTTC
>15|.|TRBV19|TRBD1|TRBJ1-1
CASSIAGTGGTEAFF
TGTGCCAGTAGTATAGCAGGGACAGGGGGCACTGAAGCTTTCTTT
>17|.|TRBV7-9|TRBD1|TRBJ1-2
CASKPRMYGQVNYGYTF
TGTGCCAGCAAACCTAGAATGTACGGACAGGTTAACTATGGCTACACCTTC
>15|.|TRBV6-4|.|TRBJ2-3
CASSDSTASTDTQYF
TGTGCCAGCAGTGACTCTACAGCTAGCACAGATACGCAGTATTTT
>14|.|TRBV27|.|TRBJ1-1
CASSINSVRTEAFF
TGTGCCAGCAGTATAAACAGTGTTCGCACTGAAGCTTTCTTT
>15|.|TRBV18|TRBD1|TRBJ1-2
CASSPRDRGTYGYTF
TGTGCCAGCTCACCACGGGACAGGGGAACCTATGGCTACACCTTC
>14|few|TRBV4-2|TRBD1|TRBJ2-7
CASSQEQGAYEQYF
TGTGCCAGCAGCCAAGAACAGGGGGCTTACGAGCAGTACTTC
>14|.|TRBV7-3|TRBD1|TRBJ2-7
CASSLGTGGFEQYF
TGTGCCAGCAGCTTGGGGACAGGGGGCTTCGAGCAGTACTTC
>16|.|TRBV7-3|.|TRBJ2-2
CASSFLGAGVTGELFF
TGTGCCAGCAGCTTCCTGGGGGCCGGGGTCACCGGGGAGCTGTTTTTT
>17|.|TRBV7-9|.|TRBJ1-1
CSSSLTVVGGENTEAFF
TGTTCCAGCAGCTTAACAGTCGTCGGGGGGGAGAACACTGAAGCTTTCTTT
>14|once|TRBV5-1|TRBD1|TRBJ2-7
CASRSGTDSYEQYF
TGCGCCAGCAGATCCGGGACAGACTCCTACGAGCAGTACTTC
>15|.|TRBV18|TRBD1|TRBJ1-3
CASSPGQVEGNTIYF
TGTGCCAGCTCACCGGGACAGGTTGAAGGAAACACCATATATTTT
>13|.|TRBV4-2|TRBD2|TRBJ2-5
CASSQVGGETQYF
TGTGCCAGCAGCCAAGTCGGGGGGGAGACCCAGTACTTC
>13|.|TRBV2|.|TRBJ1-2
CASGDTVNYGYTF
TGTGCCAGCGGGGACACAGTTAACTATGGCTACACCTTC
>17|.|TRBV9|TRBD1|TRBJ1-3
CASSVIGDSNSGNTIYF
TGTGCCAGCAGCGTAATTGGGGACAGCAACTCTGGAAACACCATATATTTT
>14|.|TRBV14|.|TRBJ2-7
CASSRGGITYEQYF
TGTGCCAGCAGCAGGGGTGGAATTACCTACGAGCAGTACTTC
>13|once|TRBV28|.|TRBJ1-5
CASSLLVYQPQHF
TGTGCCAGCAGTCTACTGGTCTATCAGCCCCAGCATTTT
>15|.|TRBV7-3|TRBD2|TRBJ2-1
CASSSLAGDWDEQFF
TGTGCCAGCAGCTCCTTAGCGGGGGACTGGGATGAGCAGTTCTTC
>14|.|TRBV5-1|.|TRBJ2-2
CASRGGLNTGELFF
TGCGCCAGCAGGGGTGGGCTTAACACCGGGGAGCTGTTTTTT
>14|once|TRBV28|TRBD2|TRBJ2-5
CASSYPGGTETQYF
TGTGCCAGCAGTTACCCGGGGGGAACAGAGACCCAGTACTTC
>17|.|TRBV2|TRBD2|TRBJ2-7
CASSGVAGLAGTYEQYF
TGTGCCAGCAGTGGGGTAGCCGGACTAGCGGGAACCTACGAGCAGTACTTC
>16|.|TRBV4-1|.|TRBJ2-2
CASSQVHSPNTGELFF
TGCGCCAGCAGCCAAGTCCACAGTCCGAACACCGGGGAGCTGTTTTTT
>13|.|TRBV7-2|.|TRBJ1-1
CASSLSGLTEAFF
TGTGCCAGCAGCTTATCCGGGTTAACTGAAGCTTTCTTT
>11|.|TRBV28|.|TRBJ1-4
CASSPSEKLFF
TGTGCCAGCAGCCCGAGTGAAAAACTGTTTTTT
>14|many|TRBV7-9|TRBD1|TRBJ2-2
CASRVQGAVGELFF
TGTGCCAGCAGGGTACAGGGGGCCGTCGGGGAGCTGTTTTTT
>16|.|TRBV6-4|.|TRBJ2-3
CASSDFVGASTDTQYF
TGTGCCAGCAGTGATTTTGTGGGGGCCAGCACAGATACGCAGTATTTT
>15|.|TRBV6-6|TRBD1|TRBJ1-5
CASRTDRFSNQPQHF
TGTGCCAGCAGGACGGACAGGTTTAGCAATCAGCCCCAGCATTTT
>14|.|TRBV5-1|TRBD1|TRBJ1-1
CASETGTAGTEAFF
TGCGCCAGTGAAACCGGGACAGCGGGCACTGAAGCTTTCTTT
>15|.|TRBV5-6|.|TRBJ1-3
CASSLGGGSGNTIYF
TGTGCCAGCAGCTTGGGAGGGGGCTCTGGAAACACCATATATTTT
>15|.|TRBV19|TRBD2|TRBJ2-7
CASSLLAGGSYEQYF
TGTGCCAGTAGCCTCCTAGCGGGGGGCTCCTACGAGCAGTACTTC
>14|.|TRBV7-9|.|TRBJ1-3
CASWGQNSGNTIYF
TGTGCCAGCTGGGGCCAAAACTCTGGAAACACCATATATTTT
>18|.|TRBV9|TRBD1|TRBJ1-1
CASSVDPGQEIMNTEAFF
TGTGCCAGCAGCGTAGACCCGGGACAGGAGATTATGAACACTGAAGCTTTCTTT
>14|.|TRBV29-1|TRBD1|TRBJ2-2
CSVGDRANTGELFF
TGCAGCGTTGGGGACAGGGCGAACACCGGGGAGCTGTTTTTT
>19|once|TRBV5-4|TRBD1|TRBJ2-6
CASSSSLGTAASGANVLTF
TGTGCCAGCAGCTCCTCGCTCGGGACAGCCGCCTCTGGGGCCAACGTCCTGACTTTC
>16|.|TRBV6-6|TRBD2|TRBJ2-3
CASSYSMVAGEDTQYF
TGTGCCAGCAGTTACTCTATGGTAGCGGGGGAAGATACGCAGTATTTT
>19|many|TRBV4-1|.|TRBJ2-1
CASSQANIAEAPWGNEQFF
TGCGCCAGCAGCCAAGCAAATATAGCGGAGGCTCCATGGGGCAATGAGCAGTTCTTC
>15|.|TRBV7-6|TRBD1|TRBJ1-3
CASSSQGFSGNTIYF
TGTGCCAGCAGCTCACAGGGGTTCTCTGGAAACACCATATATTTT
>15|.|TRBV11-2|TRBD1|TRBJ2-5
CASSLGGRGRETQYF
TGTGCCAGCAGCTTAGGGGGCAGGGGGAGAGAGACCCAGTACTTC
>13|few|TRBV6-1|TRBD1|TRBJ1-2
CASWGQGDYGYTF
TGTGCCAGCTGGGGACAGGGGGACTATGGCTACACCTTC
>14|.|TRBV6-1|.|TRBJ1-6
CASSEAGGNSPLHF
TGTGCCAGCAGTGAAGCGGGGGGGAATTCACCCCTCCACTTT
>12|.|TRBV5-6|.|TRBJ1-6
CASSSGYSPLHF
TGTGCCAGCAGCTCGGGGTATTCACCCCTCCACTTT
>16|few|TRBV19|TRBD2|TRBJ2-1
CASSIRAGGSYNEQFF
TGTGCCAGTAGTATAAGAGCGGGGGGGTCCTACAATGAGCAGTTCTTC
>15|once|TRBV18|TRBD1|TRBJ1-6
CASSAPGQGKSPLHF
TGTGCCAGCTCGGCGCCGGGACAGGGAAAATCACCCCTCCACTTT
>15|few|TRBV29-1|.|TRBJ1-2
CSVEVAGTNVYGYTF
TGCAGCGTTGAAGTGGCAGGAACGAACGTTTATGGCTACACCTTC
>12|.|TRBV6-5|.|TRBJ1-1
CASSYYGTEAFF
TGTGCCAGCAGTTACTACGGTACTGAAGCTTTCTTT
>17|.|TRBV9|.|TRBJ2-3
CASSPTPDVAGTDTQYF
TGTGCCAGCAGCCCGACCCCCGACGTAGCGGGCACAGATACGCAGTATTTT
>11|.|TRBV2|.|TRBJ1-1
CASRAECRGYF
TGTGCCAGCAGAGCAGAATGTAGGGGGTACTTT